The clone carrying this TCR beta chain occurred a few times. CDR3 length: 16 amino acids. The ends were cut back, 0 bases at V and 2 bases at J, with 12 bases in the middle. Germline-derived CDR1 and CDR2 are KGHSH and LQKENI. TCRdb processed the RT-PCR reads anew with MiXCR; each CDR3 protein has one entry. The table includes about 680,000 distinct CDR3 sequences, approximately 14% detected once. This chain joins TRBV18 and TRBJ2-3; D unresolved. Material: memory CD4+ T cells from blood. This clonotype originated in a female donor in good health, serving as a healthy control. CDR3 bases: TGTGCCAGCTCACCACCCGGGTCCCTGAACACAGATACGCAGTATTTT. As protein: CASSPPGSLNTDTQYF.